This T cell receptor (beta chain) emerged from a study of blood T cell repertoires in COVID-19 (TCRdb year 2020). Regarding the complete study: The collaborator samples originated in the United States, Italy and Spain and spanned the acute and convalescent phases of COVID-19. The prospective study material was composed of cDNA or gDNA derived from T cells, B-cell-depleted T cells, or PBMCs. Deeply sampled blood TCRbeta repertoires from subjects exposed to, actively infected with, or recovered from COVID-19 were included in the dataset. The repertoires were released in a freely available public database intended as a resource for research on the immune response to SARS-CoV-2. The samples were drawn from the first 160 participants of the ongoing ImmuneRACE study and from 950 to 1,500 subjects provided by 6 global collaborators. Nearly every sample came with metadata listing a de-identified subject ID, COVID-19 status, age in years and sex. Where available, HLA class I and class II types were obtained from metadata supplied by the sample provider rather than from assay-based typing.

About this clone: Its antigen remains undetermined. No qualities accompany the bases; no much larger clone lies one base away.

The collaborating institutions used their own protocols to collect whole blood in K2EDTA tubes. Collaborator samples were shipped for TCRbeta analysis as frozen whole blood, isolated PBMCs, or DNA extracted from either sample type. TCRbeta CDR3 regions were amplified from genomic DNA by means of the immunoSEQ Assay, a bias-controlled multiplex PCR. The source study handled its data this way. The number of nucleated cells in each sample was estimated from the amplification of reference gene primers within the assay. To quantify the absolute abundance of each unique TCRbeta CDR3 rearrangement, sequence reads were collapsed and filtered. For each sample, productive Simpson clonality was calculated as the square root of Simpson's diversity index across productive rearrangements. The table was pulled from immuneACCESS by TCRdb, which kept in-frame rearrangements only. Such tables lose some clones; where checked, under half of the loss comes from unresolved V genes, and the rest has no known cause. The V and J calls and the clone size are those of that table, but D and trimming were determined from the DNA. The sample data list 350,000 to 450,000 clones, and roughly 90% of these were observed just once. Roughly 1.2% of the sample is in the top ten clones.

There are 15 amino acids in the CDR3, from cysteine to phenylalanine inclusive. Only the CDR3 part of the read is kept: 45 bases, read in frame from the first base. CDR1 and CDR2 are drawn from the germline V gene: SGHTA, FQGNSA. The junction carries 11 bases between V and J, which are trimmed by 3 bases and 1 base respectively. Overall results and qualifications from the work: The amount of clinical and demographic metadata varied by source and participant and was provided uncurated.

This receptor was taken from a man in his forties with acute or convalescent COVID-19. The chain employs TRBV7-2 and TRBJ2-3, with TRBD1 tentatively as D gene (6 bases match). The specimen sequenced was peripheral blood. Here the CDR3 is given as CASSLDRKGTDTQYF. The DNA is TGTGCCAGCAGCTTGGACAGAAAAGGCACAGATACGCAGTATTTT.